The source of this TCR beta chain is a study of technical replicates of blood from several donors. TCRdb keeps only in-frame clones here, not all; method: immunoSEQ multiplex PCR. The table has around 80,000 clones, about 93% seen once. The CDR3 is made up of 15 amino acids. Germline CDR1 and CDR2: LNHDA and SQIVND (reference sequence). With 3 bases removed from V and 3 bases from J, the gap between germline ends came to 14 bases. The sample taken for sequencing was T cells isolated from PBMCs. V is TRBV19 and J is TRBJ1-1; D gene uncertain. The source is a human donor in good health. The CDR3 DNA is TGTGCCAGTAGTATCACCGGGTGGAGGGACACTGAAGCTTTCTTT. It yields the protein CASSITGWRDTEAFF. The whole variable domain, remainder taken from reference TRBV19 and TRBJ1-1, is DGGITQSPKYLFRKEGQNVTLSCEQNLNHDAMYWYRQDPGQGLRLIYYSQIVNDFQKGDIAEGYSVSREKKESFPLTVTSAQKNPTAFYLCASSITGWRDTEAFFGQGTRLTVV.